This T cell receptor beta chain was found in a study of blood T cell repertoires in COVID-19. Study details: Some COVID-19 samples were acute and others convalescent; all came from the United States, Italy and Spain. The analysed material was cDNA or gDNA that came from T cells, B-cell-depleted T cells, or PBMCs.

V gave up 0 bases and J gave up 4 bases; unmatched junction bases: 12. The CDR3 covers 19 residues. Looked up from germline, CDR1 is MGHRA and CDR2 is YSYEKL. As processed by the authors: Reference gene primer amplification gave nucleated cell count estimates. The protocol was immunoSEQ multiplex PCR, while the TCRdb copy is restricted to in-frame clones and leaves out a portion. The V and J calls and clone size come from that table; D and trimming were worked out from the DNA. This table has under 85,000 clones, around 80% appearing once. Input material: peripheral blood. The gene calls are TRBV4-1 and TRBJ2-5; 12 nucleotides agree with TRBD2. This receptor was obtained from a man aged 60 to 69 with active or convalescent COVID-19. CDR3 DNA sequence: TGCGCCAGCAGCCAAGAGTTACTAGCGGGGGGCCCCGGGGGAGAGACCCAGTACTTC. It encodes CASSQELLAGGPGGETQYF.